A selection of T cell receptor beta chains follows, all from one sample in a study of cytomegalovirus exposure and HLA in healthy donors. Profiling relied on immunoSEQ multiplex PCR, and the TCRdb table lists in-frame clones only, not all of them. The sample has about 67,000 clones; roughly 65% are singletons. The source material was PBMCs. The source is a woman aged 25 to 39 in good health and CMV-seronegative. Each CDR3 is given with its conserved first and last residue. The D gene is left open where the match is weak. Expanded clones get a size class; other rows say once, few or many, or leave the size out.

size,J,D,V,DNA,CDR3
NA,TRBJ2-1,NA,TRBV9,TGTGCCAGCAGCGATGGGACAAATTTGTATGATGAGCAGTTCTTC,CASSDGTNLYDEQFF
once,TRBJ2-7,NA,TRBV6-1,TGTGCCAGCAGCTCGGACTTAGATAACTACGAGCAGTACTTC,CASSSDLDNYEQYF
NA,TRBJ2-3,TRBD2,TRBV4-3,TGCGCCAGCAGCCCCTCCCTTAGCGGGGGGGCTACAGATACGCAGTATTTT,CASSPSLSGGATDTQYF
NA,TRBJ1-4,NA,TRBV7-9,TGTGCCAGCAGCCCACCTACAACTAATGAAAAACTGTTTTTT,CASSPPTTNEKLFF
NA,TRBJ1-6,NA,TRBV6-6,TGTGCCAGCAGTTCCAGTCTCGGGTCACCCCTCCACTTT,CASSSSLGSPLHF
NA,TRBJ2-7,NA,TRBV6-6,TGTGCCAGCAGTTACCCAGACAGGCATACTACCTACGAGCAGTACTTC,CASSYPDRHTTYEQYF
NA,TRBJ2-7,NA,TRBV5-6,TGTGCCAGCAGCTTGACAGGGAGCCTCTACGAGCAGTACTTC,CASSLTGSLYEQYF
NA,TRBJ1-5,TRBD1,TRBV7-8,TGTGCCAGCAGCTTAAGTTCGACAGGGGGCTTTCAGCCCCAGCATTTT,CASSLSSTGGFQPQHF
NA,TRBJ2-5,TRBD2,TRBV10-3,TGTGCCATCAGTGAGGGCGGGGGGGCCGTAGAGACCCAGTACTTC,CAISEGGGAVETQYF
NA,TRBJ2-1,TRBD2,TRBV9,TGTGCCAGCAGCGTTTTCGCGCGGGGGGGGTATAATGAGCAGTTCTTC,CASSVFARGGYNEQFF
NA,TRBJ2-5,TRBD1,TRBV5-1,TGCGCCAGCAGATCCCAGGGGGCAGAGACCCAGTACTTC,CASRSQGAETQYF
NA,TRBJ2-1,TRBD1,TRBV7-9,TGTTCCAGCAGTTCGACAGGGAGCTCCTACAATGAGCAGTTCTTC,CSSSSTGSSYNEQFF
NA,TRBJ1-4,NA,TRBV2,TGTGCCAGCAGTGAATCGACAGGAATTAATGAAAAACTGTTTTTT,CASSESTGINEKLFF
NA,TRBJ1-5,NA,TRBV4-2,TGTGCCAGCAGCCAAGAGGGAGCGGGTTATCAGCCCCAGCATTTT,CASSQEGAGYQPQHF
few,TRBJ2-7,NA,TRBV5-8,TGTGCCAGCAGCTTAGTTCGGGACGGGGGCTCCTACGAGCAGTACTTC,CASSLVRDGGSYEQYF
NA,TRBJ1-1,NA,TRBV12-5,TGTGCTAGTGGTTTGGAGGCAGGGACTGAAGCTTTCTTT,CASGLEAGTEAFF
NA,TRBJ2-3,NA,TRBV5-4,TGTGCCAGCAGCTTGAGTCGGACAGTCACAGATACGCAGTATTTT,CASSLSRTVTDTQYF
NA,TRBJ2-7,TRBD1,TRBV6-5,TGTGCCAGCAACATGGGCGGCAGGGGGCTCGATGAGCAGTACTTC,CASNMGGRGLDEQYF
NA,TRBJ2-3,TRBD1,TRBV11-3,TGTGCCAGCAGCTCCCGACAGGGGGTCGACACAGATACGCAGTATTTT,CASSSRQGVDTDTQYF
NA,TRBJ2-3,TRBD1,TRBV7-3,TGTGCCAGCAGCCCAGGACAGGGGAGAGATACGCAGTATTTT,CASSPGQGRDTQYF
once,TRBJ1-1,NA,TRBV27,TGTGCCAGCAGTTTATCGGCGGGTATGGGGAACACTGAAGCTTTCTTT,CASSLSAGMGNTEAFF
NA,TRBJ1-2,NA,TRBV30,TGTGCAATGAGGGCGGGCCGCTTCTATGGCTACACCTTC,CAMRAGRFYGYTF
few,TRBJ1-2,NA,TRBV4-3,TGCGCCAGCAGTCCCTCCCAGGCAGAAAACTATGGCTACACCTTC,CASSPSQAENYGYTF
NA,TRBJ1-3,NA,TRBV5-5,TGTGCCAGCAGCCCCCGAGCGGGCTCTGGAAACACCATATATTTT,CASSPRAGSGNTIYF
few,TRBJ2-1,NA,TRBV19,TGTGCCAGTAGTATTGAGGCACCCTACAATGAGCAGTTCTTC,CASSIEAPYNEQFF
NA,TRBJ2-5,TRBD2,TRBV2,TGTGCCAGCAGGACCGGACTAGCGGGGGGGGAGACCCAGTACTTC,CASRTGLAGGETQYF
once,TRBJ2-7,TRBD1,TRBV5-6,TGTGCCAGCAGCCAGGGACAGGATTTCTACGAGCAGTACTTC,CASSQGQDFYEQYF
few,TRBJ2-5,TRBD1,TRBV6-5,TGTGCCAGCAGTCCCCTTGACAGGGAAGAGACCCAGTACTTC,CASSPLDREETQYF
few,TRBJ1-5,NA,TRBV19,TGTGCCAGTAGTATAGATCTCGAGGGGGAGCCCCAGCATTTT,CASSIDLEGEPQHF
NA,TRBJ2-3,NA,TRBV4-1,TGCGCCAGCAGCCAAGTCAACCTCGTGGCCACAGATACGCAGTATTTT,CASSQVNLVATDTQYF
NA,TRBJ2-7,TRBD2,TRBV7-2,TGTGCCAGCAGCCAAGAAGGGCTAGCGGGGTGGGAGCAGTACTTC,CASSQEGLAGWEQYF
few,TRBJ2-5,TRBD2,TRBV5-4,TGTGCCAGCAGCTTGGAGTCGAGCGGGGTTGAGACCCAGTACTTC,CASSLESSGVETQYF
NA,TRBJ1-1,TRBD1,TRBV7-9,TGTGCCAGCAGCTTAGCTGGGACAGGGCTACCTGAAGCTTTCTTT,CASSLAGTGLPEAFF
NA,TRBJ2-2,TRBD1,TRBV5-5,TGTGCCAGCAGCTTTAACAGGGGGCGCAGGGGGACCGGGGAGCTGTTTTTT,CASSFNRGRRGTGELFF
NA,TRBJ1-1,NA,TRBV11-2,TGTGCCAGCAGCTTATCGGGCGGGCCGACTACTGAAGCTTTCTTT,CASSLSGGPTTEAFF
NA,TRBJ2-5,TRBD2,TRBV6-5,TGTGCCATAAGGAAAGCGGGGGGGCGAGAGACCCAGTACTTC,CAIRKAGGRETQYF
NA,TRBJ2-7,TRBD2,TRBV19,TGTGCCAGTAACTCCGGCGGGGGGCTCGACGAGCAGTACTTC,CASNSGGGLDEQYF
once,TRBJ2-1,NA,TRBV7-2,TGTGCCAGCAGCAAAATAACAAGGGACAAGGGTAATGAGCAGTTCTTC,CASSKITRDKGNEQFF
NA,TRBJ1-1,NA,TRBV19,TGTGCCACAAGCCTCCGGTATAACACTGAAGCTTTCTTT,CATSLRYNTEAFF
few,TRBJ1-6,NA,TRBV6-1,TGTGCCAGCAGTGAGGGACTGGTTAATTCACCCCTCCACTTT,CASSEGLVNSPLHF
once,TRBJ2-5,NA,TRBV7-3,TGTGCCAGCAGCCCTCTCCGGGACAAAGAAGAGACCCAGTACTTC,CASSPLRDKEETQYF
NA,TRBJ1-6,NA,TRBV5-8,TGCGCCAGCAGCCCTGAGCGGGGAAGGTCCTATAATTCACCCCTCCACTTT,CASSPERGRSYNSPLHF
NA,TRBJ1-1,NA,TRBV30,TGTGCCTGGAGTGATGACTTATTGGTGGACACTGAAGCTTTCTTT,CAWSDDLLVDTEAFF
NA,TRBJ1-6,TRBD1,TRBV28,TGTGCCAGCAGTTTGGGACAGGGGGCTTCACCCCTCCACTTT,CASSLGQGASPLHF
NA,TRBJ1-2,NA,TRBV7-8,TGTGCCAGCAGCTCAGGATATGGCTACACCTTC,CASSSGYGYTF